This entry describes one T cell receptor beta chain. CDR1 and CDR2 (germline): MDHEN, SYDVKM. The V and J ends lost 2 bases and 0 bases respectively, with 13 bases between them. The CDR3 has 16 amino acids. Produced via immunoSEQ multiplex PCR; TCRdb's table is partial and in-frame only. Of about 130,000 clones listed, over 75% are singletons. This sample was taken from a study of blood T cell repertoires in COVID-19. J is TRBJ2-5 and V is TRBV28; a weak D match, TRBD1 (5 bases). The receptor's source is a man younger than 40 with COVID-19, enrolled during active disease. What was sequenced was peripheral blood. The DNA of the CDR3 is TGTGCCAGCAGTTTAGGGATCGACAGCAACCAAGAGACCCAGTACTTC. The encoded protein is CASSLGIDSNQETQYF. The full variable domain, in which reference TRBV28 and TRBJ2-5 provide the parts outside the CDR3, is DVKVTQSSRYLVKRTGEKVFLECVQDMDHENMFWYRQDPGLGLRLIYFSYDVKMKEKGDIPEGYSVSREKKERFSLILESASTNQTSMYLCASSLGIDSNQETQYFGPGTRLLVL.